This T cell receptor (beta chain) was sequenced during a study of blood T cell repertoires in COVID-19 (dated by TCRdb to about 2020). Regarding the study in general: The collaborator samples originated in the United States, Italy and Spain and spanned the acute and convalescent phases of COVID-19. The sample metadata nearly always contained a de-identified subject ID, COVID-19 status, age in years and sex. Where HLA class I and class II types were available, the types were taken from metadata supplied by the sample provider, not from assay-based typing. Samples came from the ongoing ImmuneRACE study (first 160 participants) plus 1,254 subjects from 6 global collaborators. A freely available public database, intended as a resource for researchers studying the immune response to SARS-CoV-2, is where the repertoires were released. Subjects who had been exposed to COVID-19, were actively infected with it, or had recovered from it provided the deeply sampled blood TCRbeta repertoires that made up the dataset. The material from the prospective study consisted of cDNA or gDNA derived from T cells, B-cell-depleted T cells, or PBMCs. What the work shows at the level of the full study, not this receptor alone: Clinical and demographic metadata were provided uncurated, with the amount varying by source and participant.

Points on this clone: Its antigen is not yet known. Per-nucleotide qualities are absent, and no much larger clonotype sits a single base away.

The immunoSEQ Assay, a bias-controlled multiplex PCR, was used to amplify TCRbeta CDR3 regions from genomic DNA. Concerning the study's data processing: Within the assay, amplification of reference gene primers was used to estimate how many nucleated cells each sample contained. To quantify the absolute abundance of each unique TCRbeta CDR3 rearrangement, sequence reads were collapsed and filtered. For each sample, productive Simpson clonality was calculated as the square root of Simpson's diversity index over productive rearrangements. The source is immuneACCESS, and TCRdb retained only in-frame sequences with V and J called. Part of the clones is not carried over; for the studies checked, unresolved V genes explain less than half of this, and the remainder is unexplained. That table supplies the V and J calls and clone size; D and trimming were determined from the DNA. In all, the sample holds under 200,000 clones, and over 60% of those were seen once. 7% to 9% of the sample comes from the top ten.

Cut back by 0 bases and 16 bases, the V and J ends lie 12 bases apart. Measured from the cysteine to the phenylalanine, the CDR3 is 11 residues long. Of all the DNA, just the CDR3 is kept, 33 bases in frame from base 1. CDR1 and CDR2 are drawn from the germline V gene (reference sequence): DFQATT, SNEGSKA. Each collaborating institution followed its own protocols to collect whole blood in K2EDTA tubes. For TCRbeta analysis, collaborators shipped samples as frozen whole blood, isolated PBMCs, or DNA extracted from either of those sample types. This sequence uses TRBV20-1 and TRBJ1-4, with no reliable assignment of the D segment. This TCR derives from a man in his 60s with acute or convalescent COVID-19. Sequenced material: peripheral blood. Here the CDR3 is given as CSARDDGLGFF. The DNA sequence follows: TGCAGTGCTAGAGATGACGGACTCGGGTTTTTT.